Listed below are T cell receptor beta chains from one sample, sequenced in a study of vaccination effects on CD4 cells after COVID-19. The antigens of these receptors remain unknown. The data were produced by immunoSEQ multiplex PCR, yet TCRdb's version contains in-frame clones alone and is incomplete. This sample carries approximately 26,000 clones, more than 60% of them seen once, and the ten largest clones take roughly a tenth. The sequencing used CD4+ T cells from PBMCs cultured with HCoV-NL63 spike peptides, collected after COVID-19 vaccination. The receptors derive from a human donor who received a COVID-19 vaccine. CDR3s include the opening cysteine and the closing phenylalanine or tryptophan. A D gene is named only where the DNA matches it firmly. Not all rows give a size; the values are once, few, many and, for expanded clones, a class.

D gene	clone size	V gene	CDR3 length	J gene	CDR3 DNA	CDR3 protein
.	.	TRBV2	15	TRBJ2-5	TGTGCCAGCAGTGAAAGTGGCAGGGAATCGGGGACCCAGTACTTC	CASSESGRESGTQYF
.	.	TRBV5-4	14	TRBJ2-7	TGTGCCAGCAGCTCAGGCAGTCTTCCCTACGAGCAGTACTTC	CASSSGSLPYEQYF
TRBD2	.	TRBV3-1/TRBV3-2	15	TRBJ2-1	TGTGCCAGCAGCCATCCGGGACTAGCGGGGGTTGAGCAGTTCTTC	CASSHPGLAGVEQFF
.	.	TRBV5-1	16	TRBJ2-7	TGCGCCAGCAGCTTGGGTCCTGGACAGTCGACCTACGAGCAGTACTTC	CASSLGPGQSTYEQYF
.	few	TRBV14	11	TRBJ2-1	TGTGCCAGCAGCCAAGGACCTGAGCAGTTCTTC	CASSQGPEQFF
.	.	TRBV2	17	TRBJ2-1	TGTGCCAGCAGTGATCCAGCGGAAGTAGCTTCCTACAATGAGCAGTTCTTC	CASSDPAEVASYNEQFF
TRBD1	few	TRBV19	12	TRBJ1-2	TGTGCCAGTAGGACAGGGGGCTATGGCTACACCTTC	CASRTGGYGYTF
.	.	TRBV10-3	13	TRBJ1-1	TGTGCCATCAACGGGGGGGTGAACACTGAAGCTTTCTTT	CAINGGVNTEAFF
.	.	TRBV5-6	13	TRBJ1-5	TGTGCCAGCAGCTTGTCCAGAAATCAGCCCCAGCATTTT	CASSLSRNQPQHF
TRBD1	.	TRBV12-5	14	TRBJ1-2	TGTGCTAGTGGTGACACAGGGGGCGGTGATGGCTACACCTTC	CASGDTGGGDGYTF
.	once	TRBV7-2	15	TRBJ1-6	TGTGCCAGCAGCAATTTAGCCCAGGGGAATTCACCCCTCCACTTT	CASSNLAQGNSPLHF
.	once	TRBV5-6	15	TRBJ2-1	TGTGCCAGCAGCGGCGGACCATCCCCCTACAATGAGCAGTTCTTC	CASSGGPSPYNEQFF
.	few	TRBV2	13	TRBJ2-5	TGTGCCAGCTGGGGTTATTTCCAAGAGACCCAGTACTTC	CASWGYFQETQYF
.	.	TRBV6-6	17	TRBJ1-3	TGTGCCAGCAGTCGCACCCGGGGGGGGTACTCTGGAAACACCATATATTTT	CASSRTRGGYSGNTIYF
TRBD2	.	TRBV11-2	16	TRBJ2-2	TGTGCCAGCAGCTTTCTAGCGGGGGGTGTAACCGGGGAGCTGTTTTTT	CASSFLAGGVTGELFF
.	few	TRBV7-9	14	TRBJ2-3	TGTGCCAGCAGCTTAGAGCTGAGCACAGATACGCAGTATTTT	CASSLELSTDTQYF
.	.	TRBV19	16	TRBJ2-6	TGTGCCAGTAGTATAAGAGGAGGCTCTGGGGCCAACGTCCTGACTTTC	CASSIRGGSGANVLTF
.	.	TRBV11-3	14	TRBJ2-3	TGTGCCAGCAGCTTAGGTGGCGACACAGATACGCAGTATTTT	CASSLGGDTDTQYF
TRBD2	.	TRBV7-8	16	TRBJ2-1	TGTGCCAGCAGCTTAGGGACTAGCGGGAGGATTAATGAGCAGTTCTTC	CASSLGTSGRINEQFF
.	.	TRBV11-2	13	TRBJ1-1	TGTGCCAGCAGCTTAGAACGGTTCGCTGAAGCTTTCTTT	CASSLERFAEAFF
.	.	TRBV2	15	TRBJ1-5	TGTGCCAGCAGTGGGGCGGGAGGATTCCTTCAGCCCCAGCATTTT	CASSGAGGFLQPQHF
.	.	TRBV10-3	12	TRBJ2-5	TGTGCCGCGGCCGCGGGCGCGGAGACCCAGTACTTC	CAAAAGAETQYF
TRBD2	few	TRBV3-1/TRBV3-2	15	TRBJ2-3	TGTGCCAGCATCCTAGCGGGGGGGAGCAATTATACGCAGTATTTT	CASILAGGSNYTQYF
.	.	TRBV19	14	TRBJ1-4	TGTGCCAGTAAAGTAGACTTAATGAGGGAAAAACTGTTTTTT	CASKVDLMREKLFF
.	once	TRBV6-1	15	TRBJ1-2	TGTGCCAGCAGTGAAGCCCCCGGGTTGGACTATGGCTACACCTTC	CASSEAPGLDYGYTF
.	.	TRBV25-1	13	TRBJ1-1	TGTGCCAGCAGTGAATGGGGGGGCACTGAAGCTTTCTTT	CASSEWGGTEAFF
.	medium-sized	TRBV5-8	15	TRBJ2-2	TGTGCCAGCAGCTTACAGACAGTGAAAACCGGGGAGCTGTTTTTT	CASSLQTVKTGELFF
.	.	TRBV24-1	11	TRBJ1-2	TGTGCCACCAGTCGGGGGGATGGCTACACCTTC	CATSRGDGYTF
.	.	TRBV3-1/TRBV3-2	14	TRBJ2-7	TGTGCCAGCAGCCCTAACGGAGTCGGCTACGAGCAGTACTTC	CASSPNGVGYEQYF
.	few	TRBV10-3	15	TRBJ1-1	TGTGCCATCAGTGAGCGGGGGGCAATTAACACTGAAGCTTTCTTT	CAISERGAINTEAFF
.	.	TRBV5-5	13	TRBJ1-1	TGTGCCAGCAGCCAAACTAGGAACACTGAAGCTTTCTTT	CASSQTRNTEAFF
.	few	TRBV3-1/TRBV3-2	15	TRBJ2-4	TGTGCCAGCAGCCAAGGAACGGGACCGCAAAACATTCAGTACTTC	CASSQGTGPQNIQYF
TRBD1	.	TRBV9	16	TRBJ1-2	TGTGCCAGCAGCGCCACCCTTAACAGGGGAAGGTATGGCTACACCTTC	CASSATLNRGRYGYTF
.	.	TRBV12-3/TRBV12-4	11	TRBJ2-3	TGTGCCAGCAGCCCGACAGATACGCAGTATTTT	CASSPTDTQYF
.	.	TRBV3-1/TRBV3-2	14	TRBJ1-1	TGTGCCAGCAGCCCCTGGACAGAGAACACTGAAGCTTTCTTT	CASSPWTENTEAFF
TRBD1	.	TRBV5-4	17	TRBJ2-5	TGTGCCAGCAGCTTGGCCGGGACAGGGGGCCCATTGGGGACCCAGTACTTC	CASSLAGTGGPLGTQYF